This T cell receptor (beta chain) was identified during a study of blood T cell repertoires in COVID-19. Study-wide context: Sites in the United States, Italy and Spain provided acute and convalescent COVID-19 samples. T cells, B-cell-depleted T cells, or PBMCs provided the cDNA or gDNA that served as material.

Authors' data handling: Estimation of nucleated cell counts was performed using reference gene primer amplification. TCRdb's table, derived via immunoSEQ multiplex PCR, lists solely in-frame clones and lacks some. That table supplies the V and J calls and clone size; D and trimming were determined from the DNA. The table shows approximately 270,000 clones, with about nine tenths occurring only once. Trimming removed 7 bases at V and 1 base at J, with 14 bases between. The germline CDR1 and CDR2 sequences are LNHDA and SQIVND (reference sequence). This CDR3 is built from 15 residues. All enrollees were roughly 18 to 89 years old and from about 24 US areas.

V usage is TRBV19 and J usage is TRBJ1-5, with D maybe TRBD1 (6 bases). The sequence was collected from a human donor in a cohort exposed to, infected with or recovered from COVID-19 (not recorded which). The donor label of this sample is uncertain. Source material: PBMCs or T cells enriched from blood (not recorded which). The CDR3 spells CASKAGVWSNQPQHF. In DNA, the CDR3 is TGTGCCAGTAAAGCAGGGGTGTGGAGCAATCAGCCCCAGCATTTT.